This T cell receptor beta chain emerged from a study of cytomegalovirus exposure and HLA in healthy donors. This clone was counted a single time. Its antigen is unknown. This CDR3 is built from 11 residues. Trimming cost V 7 bases and J 4 bases, with 10 bases left between them. Looked up from germline, CDR1 is SQVTM and CDR2 is ANQGSEA. The primer mix had 60 Vbeta and 13 Jbeta primers. The data were produced by immunoSEQ multiplex PCR, yet TCRdb's version contains in-frame clones alone and is incomplete. The sample consists of 150,000 to 200,000 clones, about four fifths of them appearing once. Study-level points and caveats: Cytomegalovirus-associated status was assigned to around 160 TCR beta chains. Sequencing probably produced one cluster of sequence variants that were highly shared. When a later analysis compared HLA-associated TCR beta chains with equally common others, the HLA-associated chains turned out to be more clonally expanded and to have lower generation probabilities.

Sequencing was carried out using PBMCs. This TCR came from a woman aged 45-59 years in good health and CMV-seronegative. The chain combines TRBV29-1 with TRBJ2-5, with no clear D. In DNA form, the CDR3 reads TGCAGCGCACCCACCGGAGAGACCCAGTACTTC. It encodes CSAPTGETQYF.